The next 2 T cell receptor beta chains were all read from a single sample in a study of TIL therapy for anti-PD-1-resistant metastatic lung cancer. The libraries were made with immunoSEQ v3. Data came from immunoSEQ multiplex PCR; TCRdb stores just in-frame clones and leaves some out. The sample includes 50,000 to 60,000 clones, about two thirds seen only once; the top ten take roughly 5.6%. As to time point: pre-treatment sample, taken before nivolumab and TIL therapy. The tumor samples were excised metastases, mostly pleural nodules or supraclavicular lymph nodes. Material: tumor tissue, obtained at baseline. These receptors were taken from a person aged 25 to 85 with non-small cell lung cancer.

This clone was detected a few times. The chain is built from TRBV29-1 and TRBJ2-2; 8 bases agree with TRBD1. CDR1 SQVTM and CDR2 ANQGSEA come from the germline V gene. J gave up 5 bases and V 2 bases, and 10 bases lay outside the gene matches. The CDR3 covers 16 residues. The CDR3 nucleotides are TGCAGCGTTGAAAACATCAGGGGGCGCAGGACCGGGGAGCTGTTTTTT. Translating gives CSVENIRGRRTGELFF.

This chain joins TRBV29-1 and TRBJ2-1; 9 nucleotides align to TRBD1. V shed 7 bases and J 6 bases; nucleotides not matched to a gene: 7. CDR3 length: 13 amino acids. Looked up from germline, CDR1 is SQVTM and CDR2 is ANQGSEA. Here the CDR3 reads CSAGQGMGNEQFF. Here the CDR3 DNA reads TGCAGCGCTGGACAGGGGATGGGCAATGAGCAGTTCTTC.